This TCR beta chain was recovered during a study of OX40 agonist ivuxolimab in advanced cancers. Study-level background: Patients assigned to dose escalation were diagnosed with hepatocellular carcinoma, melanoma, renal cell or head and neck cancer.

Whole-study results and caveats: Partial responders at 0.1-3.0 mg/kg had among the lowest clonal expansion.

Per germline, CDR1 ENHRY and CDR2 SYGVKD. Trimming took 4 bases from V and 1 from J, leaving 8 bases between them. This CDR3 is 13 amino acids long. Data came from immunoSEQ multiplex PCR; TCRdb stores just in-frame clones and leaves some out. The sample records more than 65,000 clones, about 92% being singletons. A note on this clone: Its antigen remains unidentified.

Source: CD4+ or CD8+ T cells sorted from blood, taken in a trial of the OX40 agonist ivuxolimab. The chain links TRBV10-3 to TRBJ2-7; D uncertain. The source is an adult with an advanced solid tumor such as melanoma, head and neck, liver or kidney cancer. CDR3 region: CAISVTGSYEQYF. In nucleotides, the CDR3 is TGTGCCATCAGTGTAACGGGTTCCTACGAGCAGTACTTC.